Listed below are T cell receptor beta chains from one sample, sequenced in a study of blood T cell repertoires in COVID-19. Assay: immunoSEQ multiplex PCR; the TCRdb copy retains only in-frame clones and omits some. The sample lists 200,000 to 250,000 clones; less than 85% were seen once. Sequencing was done on a sample of peripheral blood. The receptors derive from a woman older than 75 with acute or convalescent COVID-19. Each CDR3 is given with its conserved first and last residue. Each record gives: J gene, clone size, D gene, V gene, CDR3 protein, CDR3 DNA. D genes are given only for firm matches. A row's size may be missing; if present it is once, few, many or a size class.

j_call: TRBJ1-1; clone_size: NA; d_call: TRBD1; v_call: TRBV12-3/TRBV12-4; cdr3_aa: CASRWTGNTEAFF; cdr3_nt: TGTGCCAGCAGATGGACAGGGAACACTGAAGCTTTCTTT
j_call: TRBJ1-4; clone_size: NA; d_call: TRBD1; v_call: TRBV9; cdr3_aa: CASSVEGQLNEKLFF; cdr3_nt: TGTGCCAGCAGCGTAGAGGGACAGCTTAATGAAAAACTGTTTTTT
j_call: TRBJ1-1; clone_size: NA; d_call: TRBD1; v_call: TRBV7-2; cdr3_aa: CASSPGQVGGGAFF; cdr3_nt: TGTGCCAGCAGCCCGGGACAGGTTGGGGGTGGAGCTTTCTTT
j_call: TRBJ2-2; clone_size: few; d_call: NA; v_call: TRBV18; cdr3_aa: CASSPYVGELFF; cdr3_nt: TGTGCCAGCTCACCCTACGTCGGGGAGCTGTTTTTT
j_call: TRBJ2-1; clone_size: few; d_call: TRBD2; v_call: TRBV5-1; cdr3_aa: CASSLTSGPSNEQFF; cdr3_nt: TGCGCCAGCAGCTTGACTAGCGGCCCGTCTAATGAGCAGTTCTTC
j_call: TRBJ1-3; clone_size: few; d_call: NA; v_call: TRBV11-3; cdr3_aa: CASSSEGLASGNTIYF; cdr3_nt: TGTGCCAGCAGTTCGGAGGGTCTTGCATCTGGAAACACCATATATTTT
j_call: TRBJ2-3; clone_size: NA; d_call: NA; v_call: TRBV6-4; cdr3_aa: CASSDSLRTDTQYF; cdr3_nt: TGTGCCAGCAGTGATTCTCTCCGCACAGATACGCAGTATTTT
j_call: TRBJ2-6; clone_size: NA; d_call: NA; v_call: TRBV9; cdr3_aa: CASSVEGVPAGANVLTF; cdr3_nt: TGTGCCAGCAGCGTAGAGGGGGTACCCGCTGGGGCCAACGTCCTGACTTTC
j_call: TRBJ1-1; clone_size: NA; d_call: NA; v_call: TRBV6-5; cdr3_aa: CASSGLRNTEAFF; cdr3_nt: TGTGCCAGCAGCGGGTTAAGGAACACTGAAGCTTTCTTT
j_call: TRBJ1-1; clone_size: NA; d_call: TRBD1; v_call: TRBV2; cdr3_aa: CASRPGQGNTEAFF; cdr3_nt: TGTGCCAGCAGGCCCGGACAGGGGAACACTGAAGCTTTCTTT
j_call: TRBJ1-2; clone_size: NA; d_call: NA; v_call: TRBV29-1; cdr3_aa: CSVPRGVDYGYTF; cdr3_nt: TGCAGCGTCCCGCGGGGGGTCGACTATGGCTACACCTTC
j_call: TRBJ1-6; clone_size: NA; d_call: TRBD1; v_call: TRBV13; cdr3_aa: CASSFGGTGHSPLHF; cdr3_nt: TGTGCCAGCAGCTTTGGCGGGACAGGGCATTCACCCCTCCACTTT
j_call: TRBJ1-4; clone_size: NA; d_call: NA; v_call: TRBV7-9; cdr3_aa: CASSRRGSNEKLFF; cdr3_nt: TGTGCCAGCAGCCGCAGGGGCAGTAATGAAAAACTGTTTTTT
j_call: TRBJ1-5; clone_size: NA; d_call: TRBD1; v_call: TRBV19; cdr3_aa: CASRTTGQESNQPQHF; cdr3_nt: TGTGCCAGTAGAACAACCGGACAGGAATCCAATCAGCCCCAGCATTTT
j_call: TRBJ1-2; clone_size: NA; d_call: TRBD1; v_call: TRBV28; cdr3_aa: CASSPGQGRDGYTF; cdr3_nt: TGTGCCAGCAGTCCCGGACAGGGGAGGGATGGCTACACCTTC
j_call: TRBJ2-1; clone_size: NA; d_call: TRBD2; v_call: TRBV2; cdr3_aa: CASSEVSGGGSYNEQFF; cdr3_nt: TGTGCCAGCAGTGAAGTTAGCGGGGGTGGCTCCTACAATGAGCAGTTCTTC
j_call: TRBJ2-3; clone_size: NA; d_call: TRBD2; v_call: TRBV19; cdr3_aa: CASSLTRLAGSDTQYF; cdr3_nt: TGTGCCAGTAGCTTGACCCGACTAGCGGGGTCAGATACGCAGTATTTT
j_call: TRBJ1-2; clone_size: NA; d_call: NA; v_call: TRBV13; cdr3_aa: CASSRGRQLNYGYTF; cdr3_nt: TGTGCCAGCAGCCGCGGGCGGCAGCTTAACTATGGCTACACCTTC
j_call: TRBJ1-6; clone_size: NA; d_call: NA; v_call: TRBV12-3/TRBV12-4; cdr3_aa: CASSFGPSSLHF; cdr3_nt: TGTGCCAGCAGTTTTGGGCCTTCGTCCCTCCACTTT
j_call: TRBJ1-4; clone_size: few; d_call: TRBD1; v_call: TRBV25-1; cdr3_aa: CASSETTGGSNEKLFF; cdr3_nt: TGTGCCAGCAGTGAGACAACAGGGGGAAGCAATGAAAAACTGTTTTTT
j_call: TRBJ1-4; clone_size: NA; d_call: NA; v_call: TRBV29-1; cdr3_aa: CSVEDGAGPNEKLFF; cdr3_nt: TGCAGCGTTGAGGATGGGGCAGGGCCTAATGAAAAACTGTTTTTT
j_call: TRBJ2-5; clone_size: once; d_call: TRBD1; v_call: TRBV27; cdr3_aa: CASFPGQGAPWGEKTQYF; cdr3_nt: TGTGCCAGCTTCCCGGGACAGGGGGCGCCATGGGGGGAAAAGACCCAGTACTTC
j_call: TRBJ2-1; clone_size: NA; d_call: TRBD1; v_call: TRBV2; cdr3_aa: CASTPGRDRGNEQFF; cdr3_nt: TGTGCCAGCACTCCCGGCAGGGACAGGGGCAATGAGCAGTTCTTC
j_call: TRBJ2-7; clone_size: NA; d_call: NA; v_call: TRBV3-1/TRBV3-2; cdr3_aa: CASSQAIASHEQYF; cdr3_nt: TGTGCCAGCAGCCAAGCGATAGCGTCCCACGAGCAGTACTTC
j_call: TRBJ2-2; clone_size: NA; d_call: NA; v_call: TRBV10-3; cdr3_aa: CAISESGRWGLIFAGELFF; cdr3_nt: TGTGCCATCAGTGAGTCGGGGCGGTGGGGCTTGATTTTCGCCGGGGAGCTGTTTTTT
j_call: TRBJ1-4; clone_size: few; d_call: NA; v_call: TRBV18; cdr3_aa: CASSVSGDEKLFF; cdr3_nt: TGTGCCAGCTCAGTGAGTGGAGATGAAAAACTGTTTTTT
j_call: TRBJ1-5; clone_size: NA; d_call: TRBD1; v_call: TRBV7-2; cdr3_aa: CASSLDRAGNQPQHF; cdr3_nt: TGTGCCAGCAGCCTGGACAGGGCCGGCAATCAGCCCCAGCATTTT
j_call: TRBJ1-3; clone_size: NA; d_call: NA; v_call: TRBV19; cdr3_aa: CASTGVFSGNTIYF; cdr3_nt: TGTGCCAGTACCGGGGTCTTCTCTGGAAACACCATATATTTT
j_call: TRBJ1-5; clone_size: few; d_call: NA; v_call: TRBV24-1; cdr3_aa: CATGGVGWDQPQHF; cdr3_nt: TGTGCCACGGGGGGTGTAGGTTGGGATCAGCCCCAGCATTTT
j_call: TRBJ2-3; clone_size: NA; d_call: NA; v_call: TRBV7-3; cdr3_aa: CASSTTPTDTQYF; cdr3_nt: TGTGCCAGCAGCACTACCCCCACAGATACGCAGTATTTT
j_call: TRBJ2-7; clone_size: NA; d_call: NA; v_call: TRBV5-4; cdr3_aa: CASSFGGGGYEQYF; cdr3_nt: TGTGCCAGCAGCTTTGGAGGGGGGGGGTACGAGCAGTACTTC
j_call: TRBJ1-5; clone_size: NA; d_call: NA; v_call: TRBV6-6; cdr3_aa: CASSYGTLGNQPQHF; cdr3_nt: TGTGCCAGCAGCTACGGGACACTCGGCAATCAGCCCCAGCATTTT
j_call: TRBJ1-2; clone_size: few; d_call: NA; v_call: TRBV6-5; cdr3_aa: CASSLTGINYGYTF; cdr3_nt: TGTGCCAGCAGTCTTACCGGGATTAACTATGGCTACACCTTC
j_call: TRBJ1-1; clone_size: NA; d_call: NA; v_call: TRBV6-2/TRBV6-3; cdr3_aa: CASSYNQGLGAFF; cdr3_nt: TGTGCCAGCAGTTACAACCAGGGGCTTGGGGCTTTCTTT
j_call: TRBJ1-1; clone_size: once; d_call: NA; v_call: TRBV7-8; cdr3_aa: CASSSQAGAEAFF; cdr3_nt: TGTGCCAGCAGCTCCCAAGCAGGGGCTGAAGCTTTCTTT
j_call: TRBJ1-1; clone_size: NA; d_call: NA; v_call: TRBV15; cdr3_aa: CATSRDVTTYGEAFF; cdr3_nt: TGTGCCACCAGCAGAGATGTGACGACTTACGGTGAAGCTTTCTTT
j_call: TRBJ1-5; clone_size: NA; d_call: NA; v_call: TRBV7-6; cdr3_aa: CASSLSAGSEGIYSNQPQHF; cdr3_nt: TGTGCCAGCAGCTTATCGGCCGGCAGTGAGGGTATTTATAGCAATCAGCCCCAGCATTTT
j_call: TRBJ2-5; clone_size: NA; d_call: NA; v_call: TRBV18; cdr3_aa: CASSPPTGLVETQYF; cdr3_nt: TGTGCCAGCTCACCACCGACAGGACTAGTAGAGACCCAGTACTTC
j_call: TRBJ2-7; clone_size: few; d_call: TRBD2; v_call: TRBV11-3; cdr3_aa: CASSLVGTSGYEQYF; cdr3_nt: TGTGCCAGCAGCTTAGTGGGGACTAGCGGCTACGAGCAGTACTTC
j_call: TRBJ1-2; clone_size: NA; d_call: TRBD1; v_call: TRBV7-8; cdr3_aa: CASSLGTGVGYGYTF; cdr3_nt: TGTGCCAGCAGCTTAGGGACAGGCGTGGGCTATGGCTACACCTTC
j_call: TRBJ1-5; clone_size: once; d_call: NA; v_call: TRBV19; cdr3_aa: CASNPSGGVGNQPQHF; cdr3_nt: TGTGCCAGTAACCCCTCGGGGGGGGTGGGCAATCAGCCCCAGCATTTT
j_call: TRBJ2-7; clone_size: NA; d_call: NA; v_call: TRBV9; cdr3_aa: CASSVDGGYEQYF; cdr3_nt: TGTGCCAGCAGCGTCGACGGGGGCTACGAGCAGTACTTC
j_call: TRBJ1-5; clone_size: NA; d_call: NA; v_call: TRBV6-6; cdr3_aa: CASRTRGSSNQPQHF; cdr3_nt: TGTGCCAGCAGAACACGGGGTTCTAGCAATCAGCCCCAGCATTTT
j_call: TRBJ2-5; clone_size: NA; d_call: TRBD2; v_call: TRBV5-1; cdr3_aa: CASSFAGGAEETQYF; cdr3_nt: TGCGCCAGCAGCTTCGCCGGGGGGGCTGAAGAGACCCAGTACTTC
j_call: TRBJ1-4; clone_size: NA; d_call: NA; v_call: TRBV10-3; cdr3_aa: CAISESRLGEKLFF; cdr3_nt: TGTGCCATCAGTGAGTCCAGGTTAGGTGAAAAACTGTTTTTT
j_call: TRBJ1-2; clone_size: few; d_call: NA; v_call: TRBV21-1; cdr3_aa: CASSRGQGGNYGYTF; cdr3_nt: TGTGCCAGCAGCAGAGGACAGGGAGGTAACTATGGCTACACCTTC
j_call: TRBJ1-3; clone_size: once; d_call: NA; v_call: TRBV9; cdr3_aa: CASSVDGTGNTIYF; cdr3_nt: TGTGCCAGCAGCGTAGACGGGACTGGAAACACCATATATTTT
j_call: TRBJ1-4; clone_size: few; d_call: TRBD1; v_call: TRBV2; cdr3_aa: CASSGDRGNEKLFF; cdr3_nt: TGTGCCAGCAGTGGGGACAGGGGGAATGAAAAACTGTTTTTT
j_call: TRBJ1-1; clone_size: NA; d_call: TRBD1; v_call: TRBV6-6; cdr3_aa: CASSYSGTGGTEAFF; cdr3_nt: TGTGCCAGCAGTTATTCGGGGACAGGGGGCACTGAAGCTTTCTTT
j_call: TRBJ2-1; clone_size: NA; d_call: TRBD1; v_call: TRBV10-3; cdr3_aa: CAISSQGQTYNEQFF; cdr3_nt: TGTGCCATCAGTAGTCAGGGACAGACCTACAATGAGCAGTTCTTC
j_call: TRBJ1-2; clone_size: NA; d_call: NA; v_call: TRBV7-9; cdr3_aa: CASSLASDRPNYGYTF; cdr3_nt: TGTGCCAGCAGCTTAGCGTCGGACAGACCTAACTATGGCTACACCTTC
j_call: TRBJ1-2; clone_size: NA; d_call: NA; v_call: TRBV6-2/TRBV6-3; cdr3_aa: CASSYRVRNYGYTF; cdr3_nt: TGTGCCAGCAGTTACCGTGTCCGGAACTATGGCTACACCTTC
j_call: TRBJ1-1; clone_size: NA; d_call: TRBD1; v_call: TRBV5-6; cdr3_aa: CASSFSTGLNTEAFF; cdr3_nt: TGTGCCAGCAGCTTTTCGACAGGGTTAAACACTGAAGCTTTCTTT
j_call: TRBJ1-1; clone_size: NA; d_call: NA; v_call: TRBV6-5; cdr3_aa: CASSYLAANTEAFF; cdr3_nt: TGTGCCAGCAGTTACTTAGCAGCGAACACTGAAGCTTTCTTT
j_call: TRBJ1-2; clone_size: NA; d_call: NA; v_call: TRBV3-1/TRBV3-2; cdr3_aa: CASSQTMDSYYGYTF; cdr3_nt: TGTGCCAGCAGCCAAACTATGGACAGCTACTATGGCTACACCTTC
j_call: TRBJ2-4; clone_size: NA; d_call: TRBD1; v_call: TRBV19; cdr3_aa: CASSITGGGSILDIQYF; cdr3_nt: TGTGCCAGTAGTATTACAGGGGGCGGTAGTATTTTAGACATTCAGTACTTC
j_call: TRBJ2-1; clone_size: NA; d_call: TRBD2; v_call: TRBV6-5; cdr3_aa: CASSISGGPHNEQFF; cdr3_nt: TGTGCCAGCAGTATTAGCGGGGGACCTCACAATGAGCAGTTCTTC
j_call: TRBJ1-5; clone_size: NA; d_call: NA; v_call: TRBV9; cdr3_aa: CASSPGGGSQNQPQHF; cdr3_nt: TGTGCCAGCAGCCCTGGGGGGGGGAGCCAAAATCAGCCCCAGCATTTT
j_call: TRBJ2-7; clone_size: NA; d_call: TRBD1; v_call: TRBV5-1; cdr3_aa: CASSLLDRATGEQYF; cdr3_nt: TGCGCCAGCAGCTTACTGGACAGGGCCACTGGGGAGCAGTACTTC